These T cell receptor beta chains were read from a single sample in a study of T cell responses to AZD1222 COVID-19 vaccine. Sequenced by immunoSEQ multiplex PCR; TCRdb stores in-frame clones only, minus some. This table holds roughly 160,000 clones, 92% found once. Sequencing used peripheral blood, obtained 28 days after the second AZD1222 dose. The receptors stem from an adult who received the AZD1222 COVID-19 vaccine. CDR3s include the opening cysteine and the closing phenylalanine or tryptophan. D genes are given only for firm matches. For some rows the clone size is stated as once, few or many, or as a class when expanded; others skip it.

TRBJ1-1	.	TRBV19	.	CASSVAGGVNTEAFF	TGTGCCAGTTCGGTGGCGGGCGGGGTGAACACTGAAGCTTTCTTT
TRBJ2-3	TRBD2	TRBV6-4	few	CASSDLAGGSTDTQYF	TGTGCCAGCAGTGATCTAGCGGGAGGGTCAACAGATACGCAGTATTTT
TRBJ2-1	TRBD2	TRBV7-6	.	CASSLAFSGGTYNEQFF	TGTGCCAGCAGCTTAGCTTTTAGCGGGGGGACCTACAATGAGCAGTTCTTC
TRBJ1-2	.	TRBV30	.	CAWSAGSGVYGYTF	TGTGCCTGGAGTGCTGGCTCAGGGGTCTATGGCTACACCTTC
TRBJ1-1	.	TRBV19	.	CASSSGHPNTEAFF	TGTGCCAGTAGCTCTGGACACCCGAACACTGAAGCTTTCTTT
TRBJ1-6	.	TRBV19	.	CASSTGRLSSYNSPLHF	TGTGCCAGTAGTACCGGCAGACTAAGCTCCTATAATTCACCCCTCCACTTT
TRBJ2-1	TRBD2	TRBV28	.	CASSSYSSGGFGYNEQFF	TGTGCCAGCAGTTCCTATTCCAGCGGGGGATTTGGCTACAATGAGCAGTTCTTC
TRBJ1-2	.	TRBV4-2	few	CASSQDGGYGYTF	TGTGCCAGCAGCCAAGACGGGGGTTATGGCTACACCTTC
TRBJ2-6	.	TRBV5-1	.	CASSWDGSGANVLTF	TGCGCCAGCAGCTGGGACGGCTCTGGGGCCAACGTCCTGACTTTC
TRBJ1-1	TRBD1	TRBV6-1	.	CASSWESGTGLF	TGTGCCAGCAGCTGGGAGTCCGGGACAGGGCTCTTT
TRBJ1-5	.	TRBV19	.	CASSDQTVNSNQPQHF	TGTGCCAGTAGTGATCAGACAGTCAATAGCAATCAACCCCAGCATTTT
TRBJ2-5	TRBD2	TRBV4-1	.	CASSQVGGGTYQETQYF	TGCGCCAGCAGCCAGGTGGGGGGGGGAACGTACCAAGAGACCCAGTACTTC
TRBJ1-1	.	TRBV9	.	CASSTQGGGPNTEAFF	TGTGCCAGCAGCACCCAAGGGGGGGGGCCGAACACTGAAGCTTTCTTT
TRBJ2-3	.	TRBV14	.	CASSLSGGLITDTQYF	TGTGCCAGCAGCCTATCAGGGGGGCTCATAACAGATACGCAGTATTTT
TRBJ1-6	.	TRBV28	once	CASSGLRYNSPLHF	TGTGCCAGCAGTGGACTGAGATATAATTCACCCCTCCACTTT
TRBJ2-7	.	TRBV4-1	.	CASSPTSYSYEQYF	TGCGCCAGCAGCCCTACTAGCTACTCCTACGAGCAGTACTTC
TRBJ2-1	.	TRBV5-1	.	CASNPTVRNEQFF	TGCGCCAGCAACCCGACAGTAAGAAATGAGCAGTTCTTC
TRBJ1-2	TRBD1	TRBV20-1	once	CSARGDRGYTF	TGCAGTGCTAGAGGGGACAGGGGCTACACCTTC
TRBJ1-2	.	TRBV4-1	.	CASSPLDPEGGLEGYTF	TGCGCCAGCAGCCCCCTCGACCCAGAGGGAGGGTTGGAGGGCTACACCTTC
TRBJ2-7	.	TRBV9	.	CASSVAGTSSYEQYF	TGTGCCAGCAGCGTAGCCGGGACGAGCTCCTACGAGCAGTACTTC
TRBJ2-7	.	TRBV24-1	.	CATSDSGKRQLYEQYF	TGTGCCACCAGTGATTCGGGAAAGCGGCAGCTCTACGAGCAGTACTTC
TRBJ2-7	.	TRBV27	.	CASSYTGARSSYEQYF	TGTGCCAGCAGTTATACAGGTGCGCGGAGCTCCTACGAGCAGTACTTC
TRBJ2-1	.	TRBV5-1	.	CASSSFDMGRDNEQFF	TGCGCCAGCAGCTCCTTTGATATGGGCAGAGACAATGAGCAGTTCTTC
TRBJ1-2	.	TRBV12-3/TRBV12-4	.	CASSLTAYGYTF	TGTGCCAGCAGTTTGACGGCCTATGGCTACACCTTC
TRBJ2-5	.	TRBV2	.	CASKRGLGPTQETQYF	TGTGCCAGCAAAAGGGGTTTGGGACCTACCCAAGAGACCCAGTACTTC
TRBJ1-5	.	TRBV6-5	.	CASSYWTASNQPQHF	TGTGCCAGCAGTTACTGGACCGCTAGCAATCAGCCCCAGCATTTT
TRBJ2-2	.	TRBV7-3	.	CASSLWGGTGELFF	TGTGCCAGCAGCTTATGGGGTGGCACCGGGGAGCTGTTTTTT
TRBJ1-2	.	TRBV28	.	CASSLPLGEGSNYGYTF	TGTGCCAGCAGTTTACCCTTAGGGGAGGGGTCTAACTATGGCTACACCTTC
TRBJ2-5	.	TRBV5-1	.	CASSPEGSLKETQYF	TGCGCCAGCAGCCCGGAAGGTAGCCTCAAAGAGACCCAGTACTTC
TRBJ2-7	TRBD1	TRBV18	.	CASSPEDRGPFEQYF	TGTGCCAGCTCACCCGAGGACAGGGGGCCCTTCGAGCAGTACTTC
TRBJ2-1	TRBD2	TRBV30	.	CAWSVQSGRAHEQFF	TGTGCCTGGAGTGTACAAAGCGGGAGGGCCCATGAGCAGTTCTTC
TRBJ2-1	.	TRBV28	.	CASSFRREQFF	TGTGCCAGCAGTTTCCGACGGGAGCAGTTCTTC
TRBJ1-6	.	TRBV15	.	CATSRDSPQNSPLHF	TGTGCCACCAGCAGAGATTCCCCACAGAATTCACCCCTCCACTTT
TRBJ1-2	.	TRBV6-6	.	CASSYSRGANYGYTF	TGTGCCAGCAGTTACTCGAGGGGGGCCAACTATGGCTACACCTTC
TRBJ1-6	.	TRBV5-1	once	CASSRANQTTGRLSNSPLHF	TGCGCCAGCAGCCGCGCCAATCAAACCACAGGACGGCTGTCTAATTCACCCCTCCACTTT
TRBJ1-2	.	TRBV5-6	.	CASSLGSGSGYTF	TGTGCCAGCAGCTTGGGTTCGGGATCTGGCTACACCTTC
TRBJ2-2	.	TRBV7-2	.	CASSLEGGLNTGELFF	TGTGCCAGCAGCTTAGAGGGTGGGCTGAACACCGGGGAGCTGTTTTTT
TRBJ2-3	TRBD2	TRBV4-2	.	CASSQPPGLASGTDTQYF	TGTGCCAGCAGCCAACCTCCGGGACTAGCGTCAGGGACAGATACGCAGTATTTT
TRBJ2-7	TRBD1	TRBV27	.	CASSFRTGAGTSYEQYF	TGTGCCAGCAGTTTCCGGACAGGGGCTGGAACCTCCTACGAGCAGTACTTC
TRBJ2-5	.	TRBV4-1	.	CASSQVIGETQYF	TGCGCCAGCAGCCAAGTAATTGGTGAGACCCAGTACTTC
TRBJ1-6	TRBD1	TRBV7-9	.	CASSRSRDSSNSPLHF	TGTGCCAGCAGTCGATCGCGGGACAGTAGCAATTCACCCCTCCACTTT
TRBJ1-1	TRBD1	TRBV30	once	CAWSDWDRRNTEAFF	TGTGCCTGGAGTGACTGGGACAGGAGGAACACTGAAGCTTTCTTT
TRBJ2-1	TRBD1	TRBV7-3	.	CASSLTLGTDNEQFF	TGTGCCAGCAGCTTAACGCTTGGGACAGACAATGAGCAGTTCTTC
TRBJ2-4	TRBD2	TRBV9	.	CASSPGLAGGPDIQYF	TGTGCCAGCAGCCCCGGACTAGCGGGGGGGCCGGACATTCAGTACTTC
TRBJ1-1	.	TRBV4-3	.	CASSLQRMNTEAFF	TGCGCCAGCAGCCTACAGCGCATGAACACTGAAGCTTTCTTT
TRBJ1-1	TRBD1	TRBV7-8	.	CASSSRTGLGTEAFF	TGTGCCAGCAGCTCCCGGACAGGGCTTGGCACTGAAGCTTTCTTT
TRBJ1-1	TRBD1	TRBV30	once	CAWSVGAGGTEAFF	TGTGCCTGGAGTGTGGGGGCAGGGGGGACTGAAGCTTTCTTT
TRBJ2-2	TRBD2	TRBV19	.	CASTPRGGLRTGELFF	TGTGCCAGTACCCCGCGGGGGGGGCTGAGAACCGGGGAGCTGTTTTTT
TRBJ1-4	TRBD1	TRBV7-9	.	CASSPGQINEKLFF	TGTGCCAGCAGCCCGGGACAGATTAATGAAAAACTGTTTTTT
TRBJ1-1	.	TRBV12-3/TRBV12-4	.	CVSSDTEAFF	TGTGTTTCGAGCGACACTGAAGCTTTCTTT
TRBJ1-1	.	TRBV14	once	CASSRWGVGINTEAFF	TGTGCCAGCAGCCGATGGGGGGTTGGGATAAACACTGAAGCTTTCTTT
TRBJ2-7	.	TRBV25-1	.	CASSEPGTSYEQYF	TGTGCCAGCAGTGAACCAGGGACCTCCTACGAGCAGTACTTC
TRBJ2-5	TRBD1	TRBV5-5	.	CASSLARTGETQYF	TGTGCCAGCAGCTTGGCGCGGACAGGGGAGACCCAGTACTTC